Sequencing of this T cell receptor beta chain was carried out in a study of T cells in Graves' hyperthyroidism and ophthalmopathy. This clonotype was seen only a few times. Its antigen remains unidentified. Using RNA transcripts as the source, TCR beta CDR3 regions were amplified. HTBI primers drove first-round RT-PCR of the TCR CDR3. TCRdb called the multiplex PCR reads again in MiXCR, with one record for every CDR3 protein. The sample consists of 730,000 or so distinct CDR3 sequences, roughly a sixth of them appearing once. Findings and limits, study-wide: Ophthalmopathy was separated from stable hyperthyroidism by a 13 V-J model. Within blood appeared most thyroid clonotypes that had expanded above 0.001.

The CDR3 totals 14 residues. V lost 6 bases, J lost 5 bases, and 16 bases lay in between. From germline, CDR1 is LNHDA and CDR2 SQIVND (reference sequence). This sample holds PBMCs from about 10 ml fresh peripheral blood. The rearrangement uses TRBV19 and TRBJ1-2, with a tentative D call TRBD1 (5 bases). The material sequenced was blood. This TCR came from a woman between 45 and 65 years old with Graves' hyperthyroidism that later progressed to Graves' ophthalmopathy. The CDR3 sequence: CASSQGPGGYGYTF. As DNA, the CDR3 is TGTGCCAGTAGCCAGGGACCCGGTGGGTATGGCTACACCTTC.